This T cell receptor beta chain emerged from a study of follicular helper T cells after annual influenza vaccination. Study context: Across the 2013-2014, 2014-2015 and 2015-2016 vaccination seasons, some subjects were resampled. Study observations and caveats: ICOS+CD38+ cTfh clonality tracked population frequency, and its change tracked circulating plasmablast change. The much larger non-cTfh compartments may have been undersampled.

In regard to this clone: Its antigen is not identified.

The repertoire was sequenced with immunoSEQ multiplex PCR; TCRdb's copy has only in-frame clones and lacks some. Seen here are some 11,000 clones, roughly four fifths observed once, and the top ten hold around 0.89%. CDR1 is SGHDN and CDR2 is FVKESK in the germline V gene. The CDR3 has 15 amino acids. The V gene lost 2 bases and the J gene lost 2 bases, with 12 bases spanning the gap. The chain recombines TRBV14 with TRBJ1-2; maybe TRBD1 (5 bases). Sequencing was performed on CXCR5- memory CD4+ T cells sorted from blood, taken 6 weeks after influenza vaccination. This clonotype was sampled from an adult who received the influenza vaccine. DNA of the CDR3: TGTGCCAGCAGCCAATTAGGGACTTTAAACTATGGCTACACCTTC. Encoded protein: CASSQLGTLNYGYTF. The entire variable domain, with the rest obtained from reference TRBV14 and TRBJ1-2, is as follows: EAGVTQFPSHSVIEKGQTVTLRCDPISGHDNLYWYRRVMGKEIKFLLHFVKESKQDESGMPNNRFLAERTGGTYSTLKVQPAELEDSGVYFCASSQLGTLNYGYTFGSGTRLTVV.